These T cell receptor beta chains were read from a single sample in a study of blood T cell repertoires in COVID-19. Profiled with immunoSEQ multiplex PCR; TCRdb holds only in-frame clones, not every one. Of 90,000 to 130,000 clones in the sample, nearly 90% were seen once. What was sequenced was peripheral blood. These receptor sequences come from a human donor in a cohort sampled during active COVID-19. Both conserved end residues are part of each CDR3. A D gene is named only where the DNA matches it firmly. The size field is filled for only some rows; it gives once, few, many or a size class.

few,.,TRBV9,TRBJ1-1,CASSVVEGRGAEAFF,TGTGCCAGCAGCGTAGTGGAGGGGAGAGGAGCTGAAGCTTTCTTT
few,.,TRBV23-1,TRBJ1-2,CASSHHRVFGNGYTF,TGCGCCAGCAGTCACCACAGGGTTTTCGGGAATGGCTACACCTTC
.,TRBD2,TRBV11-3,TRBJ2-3,CASSNGREGTDTQYF,TGTGCCAGCAGTAACGGACGGGAGGGGACAGATACGCAGTATTTT
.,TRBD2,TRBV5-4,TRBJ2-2,CASSLGRTSITGELFF,TGTGCCAGCAGCTTAGGCCGGACTAGTATCACCGGGGAGCTGTTTTTT
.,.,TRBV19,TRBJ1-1,CASSMGRGEAFF,TGTGCCAGTAGTATGGGCAGGGGTGAAGCTTTCTTT
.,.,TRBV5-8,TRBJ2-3,CASSLSGADTQYF,TGTGCCAGCAGCTTGTCAGGGGCAGATACGCAGTATTTT
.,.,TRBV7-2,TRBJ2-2,CASSFITGPGELFF,TGTGCCAGCAGCTTTATTACAGGGCCCGGGGAGCTGTTTTTT
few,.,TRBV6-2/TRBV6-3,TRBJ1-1,CASSFSVSSEDTEAFF,TGTGCCAGCAGCTTCTCCGTCTCGTCGGAGGACACTGAAGCTTTCTTT
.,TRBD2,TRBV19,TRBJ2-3,CASSNGLAVGNTQYF,TGTGCCAGTAGCAACGGCCTAGCGGTTGGAAATACGCAGTATTTT
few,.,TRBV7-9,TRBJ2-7,CASSLGTSSVEQYF,TGTGCCAGCAGCTTAGGAACTTCGAGTGTCGAGCAGTACTTC
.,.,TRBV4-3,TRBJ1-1,CASSQDIMGATEAFF,TGCGCCAGCAGCCAAGATATTATGGGGGCCACTGAAGCTTTCTTT
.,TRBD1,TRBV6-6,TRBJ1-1,CASAGGSTEAFF,TGTGCCAGTGCAGGGGGGAGTACTGAAGCTTTCTTT
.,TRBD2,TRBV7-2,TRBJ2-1,CASSLAVLAGVLEQFF,TGTGCCAGCAGCTTAGCTGTCCTAGCGGGAGTCCTTGAGCAGTTCTTC
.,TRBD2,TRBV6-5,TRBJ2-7,CASRLAGLSYEQYF,TGTGCCAGCAGACTAGCGGGGCTCTCCTACGAGCAGTACTTC
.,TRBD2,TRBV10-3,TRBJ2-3,CAISESLAGISTDTQYF,TGTGCCATCAGTGAGTCACTAGCGGGGATTAGCACAGATACGCAGTATTTT
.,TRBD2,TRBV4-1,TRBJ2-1,CASASPGTSGGYEQFF,TGCGCCAGCGCGAGCCCCGGGACTAGCGGGGGATATGAGCAGTTCTTC
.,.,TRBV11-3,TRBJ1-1,CASSPLGGTEAFF,TGTGCCAGCAGCCCCCTGGGGGGCACTGAAGCTTTCTTT
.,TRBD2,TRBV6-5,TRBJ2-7,CASSPGTSGIEQYF,TGTGCCAGCTCTCCTGGGACTAGCGGAATCGAGCAGTACTTC
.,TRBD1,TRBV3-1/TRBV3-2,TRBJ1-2,CASSPTSGQGRGYTF,TGTGCCAGCAGCCCTACCTCGGGACAGGGGCGCGGCTACACCTTC
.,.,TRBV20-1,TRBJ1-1,CSASALLINTEAFF,TGCAGTGCTAGTGCACTCTTAATCAACACTGAAGCTTTCTTT
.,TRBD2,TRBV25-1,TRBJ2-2,CASSDWTSGNTGELFF,TGTGCCAGCAGTGATTGGACTAGCGGAAACACCGGGGAGCTGTTTTTT
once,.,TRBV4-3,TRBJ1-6,CASSLQGEGSPLHF,TGCGCCAGCAGCCTTCAAGGGGAAGGATCACCCCTCCACTTT
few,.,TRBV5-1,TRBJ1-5,CASSFDPGRNQPQHF,TGCGCCAGCAGCTTCGATCCGGGAAGGAATCAGCCCCAGCATTTT
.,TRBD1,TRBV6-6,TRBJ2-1,CASSRETGSGPDRSYNEQFF,TGTGCCAGCAGTCGAGAGACAGGGTCTGGGCCGGACCGCTCCTACAATGAGCAGTTCTTC
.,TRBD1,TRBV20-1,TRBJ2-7,CSASPRTGSFYEQYF,TGCAGTGCTAGTCCTCGGACAGGGAGTTTTTACGAGCAGTACTTC
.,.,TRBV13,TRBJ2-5,CASSPRVGWTQYF,TGTGCCAGCAGCCCCCGGGTTGGCTGGACCCAGTACTTC
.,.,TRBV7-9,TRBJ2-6,CASRPTGTGANVLTF,TGTGCCAGCAGACCAACAGGGACTGGGGCCAACGTCCTGACTTTC
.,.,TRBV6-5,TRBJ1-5,CASSYGEGLGQPQHF,TGTGCCAGCAGTTACGGCGAGGGATTGGGGCAGCCCCAGCATTTT
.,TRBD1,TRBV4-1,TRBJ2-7,CASSQEKKELWDRESEQYF,TGCGCCAGCAGCCAAGAAAAGAAGGAGCTATGGGACAGGGAGTCGGAGCAGTACTTC
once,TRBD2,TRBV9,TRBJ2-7,CASSVEGGSEQYF,TGTGCCAGCAGCGTAGAAGGCGGGAGCGAGCAGTACTTC
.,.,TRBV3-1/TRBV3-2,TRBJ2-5,CASSQLTQYF,TGTGCCAGCAGCCAGCTAACCCAGTACTTC
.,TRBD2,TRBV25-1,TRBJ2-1,CASSEREGGYNEQFF,TGTGCCAGCAGTGAGAGGGAGGGAGGCTACAATGAGCAGTTCTTC
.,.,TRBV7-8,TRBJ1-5,CASSRIDNQPQHF,TGTGCCAGCAGCCGGATAGACAATCAGCCCCAGCATTTT
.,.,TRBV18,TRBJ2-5,CASSPRSEETQYF,TGTGCCAGCTCACCGCGCTCGGAAGAGACCCAGTACTTC
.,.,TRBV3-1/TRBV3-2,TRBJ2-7,CASSRHNYEQYF,TGTGCCAGCAGCAGACACAACTACGAGCAGTACTTC
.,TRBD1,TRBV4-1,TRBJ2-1,CASSTRQGTRTNEQFF,TGCGCCAGCAGCACGCGACAGGGAACTCGAACCAATGAGCAGTTCTTC
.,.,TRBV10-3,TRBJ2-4,CATNQEDRNIQYF,TGTGCCACTAACCAAGAAGACAGAAACATTCAGTACTTC
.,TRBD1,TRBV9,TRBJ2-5,CASSPGGPLGETQYF,TGTGCCAGCAGCCCAGGGGGACCGCTCGGAGAGACCCAGTACTTC
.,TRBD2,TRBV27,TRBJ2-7,CASSSFTKRGGKEQYF,TGTGCCAGCAGTTCCTTCACCAAGCGGGGGGGTAAAGAGCAGTACTTC
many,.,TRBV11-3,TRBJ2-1,CASSTSYGAGGQNEQFF,TGTGCCAGCAGCACCTCATATGGGGCAGGGGGGCAAAATGAGCAGTTCTTC
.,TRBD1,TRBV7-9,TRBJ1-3,CASSSGTGDGNTIYF,TGTGCCAGCAGTTCCGGGACAGGGGACGGAAACACCATATATTTT
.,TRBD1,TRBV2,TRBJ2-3,CASSEATGGSVDTQYF,TGTGCCAGCAGTGAAGCGACAGGGGGCTCAGTAGATACGCAGTATTTT
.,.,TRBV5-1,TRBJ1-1,CASSLVGTRNTEAFF,TGCGCCAGCAGCTTGGTCGGGACACGAAACACTGAAGCTTTCTTT
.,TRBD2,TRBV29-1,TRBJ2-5,CSVVWTSSPETQYF,TGCAGCGTTGTCTGGACTAGCAGTCCAGAGACCCAGTACTTC
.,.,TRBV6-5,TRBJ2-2,CASSRDFQGTGELFF,TGTGCCAGCTCCCGGGACTTCCAGGGCACCGGGGAGCTGTTTTTT
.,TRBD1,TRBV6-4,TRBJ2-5,CASSPGQGQETQYF,TGTGCCAGCAGTCCGGGACAGGGCCAAGAGACCCAGTACTTC
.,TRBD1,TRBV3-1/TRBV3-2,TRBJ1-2,CASSPSGQGGYGYTF,TGTGCCAGCAGCCCATCGGGACAGGGAGGATATGGCTACACCTTC
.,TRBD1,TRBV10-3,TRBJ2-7,CATVPGQGTYEQYF,TGTGCCACCGTCCCGGGACAGGGAACCTACGAGCAGTACTTC
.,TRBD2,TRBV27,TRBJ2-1,CASHAIGRGTTGQFF,TGTGCCAGCCATGCCATCGGGCGGGGGACTACAGGGCAGTTCTTC
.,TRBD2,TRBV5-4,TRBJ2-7,CASSFRGRGGHEQYF,TGTGCCAGCAGCTTCCGGGGGCGGGGGGGCCACGAGCAGTACTTC
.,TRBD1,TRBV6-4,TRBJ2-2,CASSVNRGQSGELFF,TGTGCCAGCAGTGTTAACAGGGGGCAAAGCGGGGAGCTGTTTTTT